This passage covers 32 T cell receptor beta chains from one sample sequenced in a study of cytomegalovirus exposure and HLA in healthy donors (dated by TCRdb to about 2017). The library was prepared using the immunoSEQ multiplex PCR assay. For the multiplex PCR, a mixture combining 60 forward primers for TCR Vbeta segments and 13 reverse primers for TCR Jbeta segments was used. TCRdb obtained this table from immuneACCESS and retained in-frame rearrangements with V and J assigned. These tables miss some clones; where compared with another copy, unresolved V genes account for less than half of the shortfall, and the remainder is unexplained. The sample has 180,000 or so clones on record, 76% of them singletons. The biggest ten clones account for over 2% of the sample. The source material was PBMCs. The receptor source for this set is a woman between 25 and 40 years old in good health and CMV-seropositive.

This clone was seen once. V is TRBV4-1 and J is TRBJ1-4; weak D call: TRBD1 (6 bases). V shed 1 base and J shed 7 bases, with 16 bases lying between them. Germline V CDR1 and CDR2: MGHRA, YSYEKL. The CDR3 spans 16 residues. The CDR3 here is CASSQAPRGGGEKLFF. CDR3 coding DNA: TGCGCCAGCAGCCAAGCCCCCAGGGGCGGCGGTGAAAAACTGTTTTTT.

The V and J genes are TRBV19 and TRBJ2-1, with 12 bases matching TRBD2. The ends lost 0 bases at V and 7 bases at J; junction bases unmatched: 4. CDR3 length: 16 residues. Germline V gene lookup returns CDR1 LNHDA and CDR2 SQIVND (reference sequence). The CDR3 DNA reads TGTGCCAGTAGTATAGAACTAGCGGGGGGTCGGAATGAGCAGTTCTTC. Protein: CASSIELAGGRNEQFF.

The V call is TRBV11-2, the J call TRBJ1-2; weak D call: TRBD1 (6 bases). The V gene lost 6 bases and the J gene lost 3 bases, with 23 bases spanning the gap. Germline V lookup: CDR1 SGHAT, CDR2 FQNNGV. The CDR3 has 17 amino acids. This CDR3 is CASRPNSMAGVDYGYTF. CDR3 nucleotide sequence: TGTGCCAGCAGACCTAACTCTATGGCAGGGGTGGACTATGGCTACACCTTC.

This chain connects TRBV30 to TRBJ1-6, with 7 positions matching TRBD1. Losses at the gene ends were 3 bases for V and 6 bases for J; bases not matched to a gene: 5. CDR1 is GTSNPN, CDR2 SVGIG, per germline (reference sequence). This CDR3 is built from 14 residues. The CDR3 DNA sequence: TGTGCCTGGAGCCCGGGACAGATTAATTCACCCCTCCACTTT. Translated: CAWSPGQINSPLHF. The variable domain in full, with the rest retrieved from reference TRBV30 and TRBJ1-6, is SQTIHQWPATLVQPVGSPLSLECTVEGTSNPNLYWYRQAAGRGLQLLFYSVGIGQISSEVPQNLSASRPQDRQFILSSKKLLLSDSGFYLCAWSPGQINSPLHFGNGTRLTVT.

The chain carries TRBV7-2 and TRBJ1-3; weak D call: TRBD1 (6 bases). This CDR3 is 15 amino acids long. Looked up from germline, CDR1 is SGHTA and CDR2 is FQGNSA. V was pared by 7 bases and J by 5 bases, with 18 bases between. The CDR3 loop reads CASTLGGTVRNTIYF. The CDR3 DNA sequence: TGTGCCAGCACCCTAGGGGGTACCGTTAGAAACACCATATATTTT.

This CDR3 is CASSLGGAIKETQYF. The CDR3 DNA reads as TGTGCCAGCAGCTTAGGCGGGGCCATCAAAGAGACCCAGTACTTC. This chain uses TRBV7-6 with TRBJ2-5; tentative D call: TRBD2 (6 bases). The CDR3 length is 15 residues. The germline V and J ends were trimmed by 1 base and 3 bases, with 12 bases remaining between them. Germline assignment: CDR1 SGHVS and CDR2 FNYEAQ.

This chain connects TRBV2 to TRBJ1-2, with 8 bases identical to TRBD1. The junction had 16 bases not matched to a gene; V was cut back by 7 bases and J by 6 bases. The CDR3 runs to 16 residues. Germline V lookup: CDR1 SNHLY, CDR2 FYNNEI. CDR3 loop: CASTGEAGGARDGYTF. CDR3 sequence (DNA): TGTGCCAGCACCGGGGAGGCAGGGGGCGCGAGGGATGGCTACACCTTC. The full variable domain, its missing parts supplied by reference TRBV2 and TRBJ1-2, is EPEVTQTPSHQVTQMGQEVILRCVPISNHLYFYWYRQILGQKVEFLVSFYNNEISEKSEIFDDQFSVERPDGSNFTLKIRSTKLEDSAMYFCASTGEAGGARDGYTFGSGTRLTVV.

The chain has TRBV7-3 and TRBJ2-2; perhaps TRBD2 as D (6 bases). CDR1 and CDR2 (germline): SGHTA, FQGTGA. The CDR3 is made up of 13 amino acids. V lost 10 bases and J lost 4, with 13 bases in between. The CDR3 DNA sequence: TGTGCCACCAGACCGGGAGTCACCGGGGAGCTGTTTTTT. Protein sequence: CATRPGVTGELFF.

This clone appeared a few times. V usage is TRBV4-1 and J usage is TRBJ1-4; tentatively, D is TRBD1 (5 bases). CDR1 MGHRA and CDR2 YSYEKL come from the germline V gene. V dropped 7 bases and J dropped 1 base, with 10 bases sitting between them. CDR3 length: 14 amino acids. The CDR3 region has the DNA TGCGCCAGCAAAGGGGTCGGAACTAATGAAAAACTGTTTTTT. Protein sequence: CASKGVGTNEKLFF.

This clone has a handful of counts. The chain employs TRBV5-5 and TRBJ2-1; possible D gene TRBD2, 6 bases. CDR3 length: 16 residues. Germline assignment: CDR1 SGHKS and CDR2 YYEKEE (reference sequence). Trimming shortened V by 0 bases and J by 2 bases, and 12 bases separated the two germline ends. The CDR3 coding sequence is TGTGCCAGCAGCTTGGCTTCGGGACTTACCTACAATGAGCAGTTCTTC. Translation: CASSLASGLTYNEQFF.

The chain uses TRBV5-1 and TRBJ2-2; the match to TRBD1 covers 10 bases. The germline CDR1 and CDR2 sequences are SGHRS and YFSETQ. V lost 1 base to trimming and J lost 1 base; unmatched junction nucleotides: 4. The CDR3 sequence is 17 residues long. CDR3 DNA: TGCGCCAGCAGCTTGAGAGGACAGGGGGTGAACACCGGGGAGCTGTTTTTT. It encodes CASSLRGQGVNTGELFF.

The chain is built from TRBV7-2 and TRBJ1-2, with a weak D call TRBD1 (5 bases). This CDR3 is 12 amino acids long. V lost 3 bases and J lost 5, with 7 bases in between. Germline CDR1 and CDR2: SGHTA and FQGNSA. The CDR3 is CASSFRQYGYTF. As DNA, the CDR3 is TGTGCCAGCAGCTTCCGACAGTATGGCTACACCTTC. Together with reference TRBV7-2 and TRBJ1-2, the CDR3 gives the full variable domain: GAGVSQSPSNKVTEKGKDVELRCDPISGHTALYWYRQSLGQGLEFLIYFQGNSAPDKSGLPSDRFSAERTGGSVSTLTIQRTQQEDSAVYLCASSFRQYGYTFGSGTRLTVV.

V usage is TRBV9 and J usage is TRBJ1-4, with 9 bases lining up with TRBD1. The CDR3 totals 16 residues. Germline V gene lookup returns CDR1 SGDLS and CDR2 YYNGEE. V lost 0 bases, J lost 5 bases, and 5 bases stayed unmatched. CDR3: CASSVAYGTGNEKLFF. Here the CDR3 DNA reads TGTGCCAGCAGCGTAGCTTACGGGACAGGGAATGAAAAACTGTTTTTT.

The chain is built from TRBV29-1 and TRBJ2-4, with D possibly matching TRBD2 (5 bases). Germline CDR1 and CDR2: SQVTM and ANQGSEA. Trimming cost V 5 bases and J 7 bases, with 6 bases left between them. CDR3 length: 10 residues. The CDR3 region is CSVRGNIQYF. DNA of the CDR3: TGCAGCGTTCGGGGTAACATTCAGTACTTC.

This chain links TRBV6-1 with TRBJ2-7; 9 bases are a match to TRBD1. J was trimmed by 4 bases and V by 1 base; bases with no gene match: 11. The germline V gene encodes CDR1 MNHNS and CDR2 SASEGT. The CDR3 loop spans 17 amino acids. The CDR3 region is CASSEGRLGQGGYEQYF. The CDR3 DNA reads as TGTGCCAGCAGTGAAGGTCGCTTGGGACAGGGCGGGTACGAGCAGTACTTC.

J is TRBJ2-2 and V is TRBV5-8; D is perhaps TRBD1 (5 bases). The CDR3 consists of 16 residues. In germline, CDR1 is SGHTS, CDR2 YDEGEE. V lost 0 bases, J lost 8 bases, and 17 bases lay in between. The chain's CDR3 is CASSLGSGPGRGELFF. CDR3 bases: TGTGCCAGCAGCTTGGGATCAGGGCCCGGACGTGGGGAGCTGTTTTTT.

The chain links TRBV10-3 to TRBJ2-3; weak D call: TRBD2 (5 bases). V was shortened by 2 bases and J by 6 bases, with 12 bases between the two germline ends. Germline lookup yields CDR1 ENHRY and CDR2 SYGVKD. The CDR3 spans 14 residues. The CDR3 sequence: CAISEAGSRDTQYF. The CDR3, as DNA: TGTGCCATCAGTGAGGCGGGCTCTCGGGATACGCAGTATTTT.

The chain is built from TRBV27 and TRBJ1-2; 8 bases map to TRBD1. In germline, CDR1 is MNHEY, CDR2 SMNVEV (reference sequence). V was pared by 6 bases and J by 8 bases, with 14 bases of the junction left unmatched. The CDR3 is 15 residues long. In DNA, the CDR3 is TGTGCCAGCAGCTCAGGGGCAGGGGGCTGGTTGGGCTACACCTTC. It yields the protein CASSSGAGGWLGYTF.

The CDR3 DNA sequence: TGCGCCAGCAGCCAAGAACTCGGACAGGGTCAGGGCTACACCTTC. Its protein product is CASSQELGQGQGYTF. The chain couples TRBV4-3 to TRBJ1-2, with 8 bases matching TRBD1. J lost 8 bases, V lost 0 bases, and 8 bases had no gene match. This CDR3 has 15 residues. Germline values: CDR1 LGHNA, CDR2 YSLEER.

This chain links TRBV6-6 with TRBJ1-3, with D possibly being TRBD1 (5 bases). The germline V and J ends were trimmed by 10 bases and 1 base, with 11 bases remaining between them. This CDR3 comprises 13 residues. Germline assignment: CDR1 MNHNY and CDR2 SVGAGI (reference sequence). The CDR3 DNA reads TGTGCCACCCGGACACCTTCTGGAAACACCATATATTTT. Protein product: CATRTPSGNTIYF.

The chain joins TRBV9 to TRBJ2-5, with TRBD2 matching 10 bases. Germline assignment: CDR1 SGDLS and CDR2 YYNGEE. The length of the CDR3 is 16 residues. V dropped 0 bases and J dropped 1; count of bases not matched to a gene: 3. The CDR3 nucleotides are TGTGCCAGCAGCGTAGGGACTAGCGGCATCCAAGAGACCCAGTACTTC. This codes for CASSVGTSGIQETQYF.

This chain joins TRBV11-2 and TRBJ2-3, with TRBD2 as a possible D gene (9 bases). From germline, CDR1 is SGHAT and CDR2 FQNNGV. This CDR3 contains 16 residues. V lost 3 bases to trimming and J lost 4 bases, with 17 bases between them. The CDR3 is CASSFRGRGGPDTQYF. Here the CDR3 DNA reads TGTGCCAGCAGCTTCAGGGGGCGGGGGGGCCCAGATACGCAGTATTTT. Together with reference TRBV11-2 and TRBJ2-3, the CDR3 gives the full variable domain: EAGVAQSPRYKIIEKRQSVAFWCNPISGHATLYWYQQILGQGPKLLIQFQNNGVVDDSQLPKDRFSAERLKGVDSTLKIQPAKLEDSAVYLCASSFRGRGGPDTQYFGPGTRLTVL.

The rearrangement uses TRBV9 and TRBJ1-5; maybe TRBD1 (5 bases). V was clipped by 0 bases and J by 6 bases, with 7 bases between them. The V gene's germline CDR1 is SGDLS and CDR2 YYNGEE. The CDR3 has 13 residues. Here the CDR3 reads CASSVGQGQPQHF. The CDR3 nucleotides are TGTGCCAGCAGCGTAGGTCAGGGTCAGCCCCAGCATTTT.

The rearrangement uses TRBV5-5 and TRBJ1-1, with D possibly TRBD1 on 6 matching bases. The V and J ends lost 0 bases and 0 bases respectively, with 12 bases between them. This CDR3 contains 16 residues. Per the germline V gene, CDR1 is SGHKS and CDR2 is YYEKEE (reference sequence). The CDR3 loop reads CASSLAVGQLNTEAFF. The CDR3 DNA reads TGTGCCAGCAGCTTGGCGGTCGGACAGCTGAACACTGAAGCTTTCTTT.

This clone was counted a few times. The chain links TRBV7-8 to TRBJ2-5, with D hard to call. CDR3 length: 13 residues. V was cut by 0 bases and J by 6 bases, with 8 bases left in between. Germline V gene data show CDR1 as SGHVS and CDR2 as FQNEAQ. CDR3: CASSLAGWQTQYF. The CDR3 bases are TGTGCCAGCAGCTTAGCGGGCTGGCAGACCCAGTACTTC.

V gene TRBV6-5 combines with J gene TRBJ1-5, with 7 bases lining up with TRBD1. The length of the CDR3 is 14 residues. Germline V gene data show CDR1 as MNHEY and CDR2 as SVGAGI. V was pared by 6 bases and J by 3 bases, with 5 bases of the junction left unmatched. Written as DNA, the CDR3 is TGTGCCAGCAGCAGAGGGGGCTTCAATCAGCCCCAGCATTTT. As protein: CASSRGGFNQPQHF.

As concerns this clone: Other DNA sequences within the sample encode an identical CDR3. The rearrangement joins TRBV7-9 to TRBJ1-6, with D maybe TRBD1 (6 bases). Germline lookup yields CDR1 SEHNR and CDR2 FQNEAQ (reference sequence). The CDR3 runs to 15 residues. V lost 4 bases, J lost 9 bases, and 16 bases lay in between. The CDR3 is CASSSDQGRGSPLHF. The DNA for the CDR3 is TGTGCCAGCAGCTCCGACCAAGGCAGGGGTTCACCCCTCCACTTT.

This chain uses TRBV27 with TRBJ2-1; D perhaps matches TRBD2 (5 bases). Germline V gene sequence: CDR1 MNHEY, CDR2 SMNVEV (reference sequence). V lost 2 bases, J lost 4 bases, and 9 bases lay in between. The CDR3 extends over 14 amino acids. The CDR3 region has the DNA TGTGCCAGCAGTTTAATCGGGGTTTACAATGAGCAGTTCTTC. Translating it yields CASSLIGVYNEQFF.

The J gene is TRBJ1-5, the V gene TRBV4-1, with D possibly TRBD1 on 6 matching bases. V lost 5 bases and J 6 bases, leaving 20 bases between the germline ends. The CDR3 sequence is 16 residues long. Germline lookup yields CDR1 MGHRA and CDR2 YSYEKL. CDR3 DNA: TGCGCCAGCAGCAACCCCGTAGGCAGGGGACGTCAGCCCCAGCATTTT. This gives the protein CASSNPVGRGRQPQHF.

The V and J genes are TRBV6-4 and TRBJ2-5; TRBD2 aligns across 7 bases. The CDR3 consists of 17 residues. Germline V gene lookup returns CDR1 MRHNA and CDR2 SNTAGT. Trimming took 4 bases from V and 1 from J; bases not matched to a gene: 12. CDR3 amino acids: CASSAGIAGLSQETQYF. The CDR3 DNA reads as TGTGCCAGCAGTGCCGGGATAGCGGGCCTATCCCAAGAGACCCAGTACTTC.

The V gene is TRBV10-3, the J gene TRBJ1-5, with a tentative D call TRBD1 (6 bases). V was pared by 11 bases and J by 0 bases, with 8 bases between. The V gene's germline CDR1 is ENHRY and CDR2 SYGVKD. This CDR3 region has 12 residues. The CDR3 reads CAVQGSNQPQHF. The CDR3, as DNA: TGTGCCGTACAGGGTAGCAATCAGCCCCAGCATTTT.

The rearrangement links TRBV7-2 to TRBJ2-3, with TRBD1 matching 8 bases. This CDR3 has 19 amino acids. Trimming took 5 bases from V and 3 from J; bases not matched to a gene: 19. CDR1 and CDR2 from the germline V gene are SGHTA and FQGNSA. The CDR3: CASSARGPRASQRTDTQYF. CDR3 nucleotides: TGTGCCAGCAGCGCCAGGGGGCCCAGGGCCTCACAACGAACAGATACGCAGTATTTT. The full variable domain, in which reference TRBV7-2 and TRBJ2-3 provide the parts outside the CDR3, is GAGVSQSPSNKVTEKGKDVELRCDPISGHTALYWYRQSLGQGLEFLIYFQGNSAPDKSGLPSDRFSAERTGGSVSTLTIQRTQQEDSAVYLCASSARGPRASQRTDTQYFGPGTRLTVL.